This TCR beta chain was observed in a study of CD8+ T cells in alopecia areata. RNA was isolated and reverse transcribed to cDNA, the sequencing template. The data were produced by immunoSEQ multiplex PCR, yet TCRdb's version contains in-frame clones alone and is incomplete. The sample lists over 100,000 clones, around 53% seen once, with roughly 0.5% in the top ten. This CDR3 region has 17 residues. V lost 6 bases to trimming and J lost 0 bases; unmatched junction nucleotides: 15. Germline values: CDR1 SQVTM, CDR2 ANQGSEA. In its sample, this clone was seen a few times. The sample's treatment: oral pan-JAK inhibitor, 5-10 mg twice daily.

The sequence was obtained from a human donor with alopecia areata. The sequences come from CD4+ T cells sorted from blood, collected at week 4, from a patient treated with tofacitinib. The chain couples TRBV29-1 to TRBJ1-1; TRBD1 agrees at 8 bases. The DNA for the CDR3 is TGCAGCGTCTCTTCCGGGACAGGCGGGACTTTGAACACTGAAGCTTTCTTT. It codes for CSVSSGTGGTLNTEAFF.